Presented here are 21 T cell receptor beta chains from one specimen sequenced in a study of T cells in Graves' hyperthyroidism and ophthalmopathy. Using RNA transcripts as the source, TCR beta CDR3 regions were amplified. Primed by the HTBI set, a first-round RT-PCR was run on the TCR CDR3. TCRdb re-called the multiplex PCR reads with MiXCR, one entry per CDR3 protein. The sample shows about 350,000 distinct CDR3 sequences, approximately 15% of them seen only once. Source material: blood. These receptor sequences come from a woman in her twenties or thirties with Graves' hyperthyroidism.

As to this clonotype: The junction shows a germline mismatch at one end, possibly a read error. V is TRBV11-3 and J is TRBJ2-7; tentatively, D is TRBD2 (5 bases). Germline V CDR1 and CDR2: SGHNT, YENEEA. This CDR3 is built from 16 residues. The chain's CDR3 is CVSSFSLQRGLYEQYF. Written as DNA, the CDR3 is TGTGTCAGCAGCTTTAGTCTCCAAAGAGGGCTCTACGAGCAGTACTTC.

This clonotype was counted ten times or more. The CDR3 sequence: CASSFTAGGRHTDTQYF. The CDR3 bases are TGTGCCAGCAGTTTCACAGCGGGAGGTCGTCACACAGATACGCAGTATTTT. V gene TRBV12-3 or TRBV12-4 combines with J gene TRBJ2-3; 9 nucleotides match TRBD2. This CDR3 has 17 amino acids. With 3 bases clipped from V and 2 bases from J, the junction kept 9 bases outside the gene matches.

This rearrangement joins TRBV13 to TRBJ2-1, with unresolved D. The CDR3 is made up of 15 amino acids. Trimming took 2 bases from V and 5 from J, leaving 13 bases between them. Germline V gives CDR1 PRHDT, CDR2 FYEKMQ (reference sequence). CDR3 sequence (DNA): TGTGCCAGCAGCTTAAAAGAATGGCGCCACAATGAGCAGTTCTTC. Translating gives CASSLKEWRHNEQFF.

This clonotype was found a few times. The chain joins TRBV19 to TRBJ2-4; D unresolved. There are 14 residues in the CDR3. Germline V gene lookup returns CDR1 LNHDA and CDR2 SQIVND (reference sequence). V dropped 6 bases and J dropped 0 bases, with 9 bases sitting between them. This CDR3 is CASSMTLAKNIQYF. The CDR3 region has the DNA TGTGCCAGTAGCATGACGCTAGCCAAAAACATTCAGTACTTC.

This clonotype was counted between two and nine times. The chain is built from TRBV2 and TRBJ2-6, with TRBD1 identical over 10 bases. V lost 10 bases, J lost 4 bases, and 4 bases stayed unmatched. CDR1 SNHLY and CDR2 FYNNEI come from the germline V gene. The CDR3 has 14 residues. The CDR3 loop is CATDRGPGANVLTF. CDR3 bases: TGTGCCACCGACAGGGGGCCCGGGGCCAACGTCCTGACTTTC.

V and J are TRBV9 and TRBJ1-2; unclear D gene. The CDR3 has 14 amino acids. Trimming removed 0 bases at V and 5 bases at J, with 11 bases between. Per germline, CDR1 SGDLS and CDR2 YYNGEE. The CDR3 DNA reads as TGTGCCAGCAGCGTAGCGAACGGAGTATATGGCTACACCTTC. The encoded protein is CASSVANGVYGYTF.

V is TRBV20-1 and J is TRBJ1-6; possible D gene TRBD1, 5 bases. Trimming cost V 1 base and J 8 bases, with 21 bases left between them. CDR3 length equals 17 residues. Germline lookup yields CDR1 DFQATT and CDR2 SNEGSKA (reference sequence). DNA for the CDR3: TGCAGTGCTAGAGGTTCCCGGCAGGCGAAAGGGGATTCACCCCTCCACTTT. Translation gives CSARGSRQAKGDSPLHF.

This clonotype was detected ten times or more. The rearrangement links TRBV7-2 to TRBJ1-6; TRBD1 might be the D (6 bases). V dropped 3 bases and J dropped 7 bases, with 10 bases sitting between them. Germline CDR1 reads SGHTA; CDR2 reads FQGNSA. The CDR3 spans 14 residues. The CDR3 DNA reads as TGTGCCAGCAGCTTCGGACAGCAAAATTCACCCCTCCACTTT. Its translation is CASSFGQQNSPLHF.

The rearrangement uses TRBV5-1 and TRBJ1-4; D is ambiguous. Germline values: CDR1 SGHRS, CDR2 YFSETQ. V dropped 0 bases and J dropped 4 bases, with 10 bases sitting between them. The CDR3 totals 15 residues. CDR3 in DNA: TGCGCCAGCAGCTTGGCGGACGGATATAATGAAAAACTGTTTTTT. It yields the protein CASSLADGYNEKLFF.

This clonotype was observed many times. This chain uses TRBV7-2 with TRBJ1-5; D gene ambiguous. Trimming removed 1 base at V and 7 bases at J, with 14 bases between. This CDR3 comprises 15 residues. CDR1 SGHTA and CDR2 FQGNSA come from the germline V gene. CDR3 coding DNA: TGTGCCAGCAGCTTAGATCGACGTACGGGACAGCCCCAGCATTTT. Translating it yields CASSLDRRTGQPQHF.

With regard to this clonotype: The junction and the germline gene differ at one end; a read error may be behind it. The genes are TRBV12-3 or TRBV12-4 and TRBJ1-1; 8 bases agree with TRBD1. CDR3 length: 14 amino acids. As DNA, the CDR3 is TGTGCCAGCAGTTTACAGGGGGCAGACACTGGAGCTTTCTTT. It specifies CASSLQGADTGAFF.

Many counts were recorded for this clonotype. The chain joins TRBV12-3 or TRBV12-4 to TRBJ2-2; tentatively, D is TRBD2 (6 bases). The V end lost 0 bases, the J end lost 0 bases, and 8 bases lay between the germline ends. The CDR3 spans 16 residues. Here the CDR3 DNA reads TGTGCCAGCAGTTTAGCGTTAGCGGCGAACACCGGGGAGCTGTTTTTT. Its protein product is CASSLALAANTGELFF.

In DNA form, the CDR3 reads TGTGCCAGCAGCTTAGTGGGCACAGGGGAGGAATACTTC. This gives the protein CASSLVGTGEEYF. The genes are TRBV7-2 and TRBJ2-7, with D perhaps TRBD1 (7 bases). The germline V gene encodes CDR1 SGHTA and CDR2 FQGNSA. The germline V and J ends were trimmed by 1 base and 13 bases, with 17 bases remaining between them. This CDR3 has 13 amino acids.

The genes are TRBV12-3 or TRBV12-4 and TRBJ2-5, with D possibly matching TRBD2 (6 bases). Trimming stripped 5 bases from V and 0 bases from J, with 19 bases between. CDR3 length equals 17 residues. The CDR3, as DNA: TGTGCCAGCAGTAGGGCCGCCGGGACTCCGTACCAAGAGACCCAGTACTTC. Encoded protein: CASSRAAGTPYQETQYF.

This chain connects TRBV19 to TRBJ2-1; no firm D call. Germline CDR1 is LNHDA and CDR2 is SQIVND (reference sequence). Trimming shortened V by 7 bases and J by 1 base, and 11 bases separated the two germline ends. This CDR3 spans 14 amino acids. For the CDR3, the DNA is TGTGCCAGTAAGCCTGGGGTTTCCTACAATGAGCAGTTCTTC. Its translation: CASKPGVSYNEQFF.

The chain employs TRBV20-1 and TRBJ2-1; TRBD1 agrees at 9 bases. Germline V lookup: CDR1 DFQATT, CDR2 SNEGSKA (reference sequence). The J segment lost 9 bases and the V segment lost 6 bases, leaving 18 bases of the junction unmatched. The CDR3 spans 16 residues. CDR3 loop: CSAPAQGARGGGEQFF. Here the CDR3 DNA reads TGCAGTGCCCCCGCACAGGGGGCGAGGGGAGGTGGTGAGCAGTTCTTC.

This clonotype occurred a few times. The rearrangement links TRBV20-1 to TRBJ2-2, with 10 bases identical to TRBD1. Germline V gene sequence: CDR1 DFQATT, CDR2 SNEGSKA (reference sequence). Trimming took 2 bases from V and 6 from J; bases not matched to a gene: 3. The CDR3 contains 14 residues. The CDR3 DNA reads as TGCAGTGCTAGAAGACAGGGGGCGCCCGGGGAGCTGTTTTTT. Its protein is CSARRQGAPGELFF.

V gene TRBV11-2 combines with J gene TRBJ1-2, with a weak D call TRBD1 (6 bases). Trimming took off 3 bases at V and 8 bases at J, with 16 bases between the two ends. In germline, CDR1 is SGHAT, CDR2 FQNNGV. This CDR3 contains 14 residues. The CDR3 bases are TGTGCCAGCAGCTTGAGGGGGAAAGGGCTCGGCTACACCTTC. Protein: CASSLRGKGLGYTF. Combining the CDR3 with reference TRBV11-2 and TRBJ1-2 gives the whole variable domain EAGVAQSPRYKIIEKRQSVAFWCNPISGHATLYWYQQILGQGPKLLIQFQNNGVVDDSQLPKDRFSAERLKGVDSTLKIQPAKLEDSAVYLCASSLRGKGLGYTFGSGTRLTVV.

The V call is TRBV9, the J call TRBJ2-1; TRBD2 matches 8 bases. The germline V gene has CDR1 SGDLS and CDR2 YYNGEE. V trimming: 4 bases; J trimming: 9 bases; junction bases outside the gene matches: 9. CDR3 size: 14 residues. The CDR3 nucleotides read TGTGCCAGCAGCCCCCAAGCGGGAGTTGTTGAGCAGTTCTTC. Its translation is CASSPQAGVVEQFF. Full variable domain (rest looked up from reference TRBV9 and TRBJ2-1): DSGVTQTPKHLITATGQRVTLRCSPRSGDLSVYWYQQSLDQGLQFLIQYYNGEERAKGNILERFSAQQFPDLHSELNLSSLELGDSALYFCASSPQAGVVEQFFGPGTRLTVL.

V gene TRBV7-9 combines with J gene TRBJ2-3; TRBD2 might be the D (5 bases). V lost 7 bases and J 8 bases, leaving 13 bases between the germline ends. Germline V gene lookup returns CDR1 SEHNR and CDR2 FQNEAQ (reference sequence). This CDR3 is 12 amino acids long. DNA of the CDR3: TGTGCCAGCATCTCCCCGGCGGGTACGCAGTATTTT. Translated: CASISPAGTQYF. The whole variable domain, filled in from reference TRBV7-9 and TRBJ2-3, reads DTGVSQNPRHKITKRGQNVTFRCDPISEHNRLYWYRQTLGQGPEFLTYFQNEAQLEKSRLLSDRFSAERPKGSFSTLEIQRTEQGDSAMYLCASISPAGTQYFGPGTRLTVL.

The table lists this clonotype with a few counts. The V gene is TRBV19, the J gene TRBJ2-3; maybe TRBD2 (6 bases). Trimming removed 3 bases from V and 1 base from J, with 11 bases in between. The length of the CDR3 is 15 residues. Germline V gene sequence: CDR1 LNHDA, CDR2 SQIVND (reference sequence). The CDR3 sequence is CASSIAGGGTDTQYF. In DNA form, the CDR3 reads TGTGCCAGTAGTATCGCAGGAGGGGGCACAGATACGCAGTATTTT.